These 7 T cell receptor beta chains share one sample of origin, sequenced in a study of CXCR3-negative and CXCR3-positive naive CD8 T cells. Study findings and constraints: TRB CDR3s were more hydrophobic in CXCR3-positive than in CXCR3-negative naive cells.

No cognate antigen is known for these TCRs. In preparing the TRB cDNA libraries, 5' RACE with UMI labels was used. TCRdb reworked the 5' RACE reads into one entry per CDR3 protein, no DNA. This listing includes about 98,000 distinct CDR3 sequences. Sequenced sample: naive CXCR3+ CD8+ T cells from blood. Stated subset: CD45RO-CCR7+CD27+CD95- naive CD8+ T cells expressing CXCR3 (TNR3+). The receptors stem from a human donor in good health. Some clones in this sample may be carry-over from other donors' samples.

V gene TRBV20-1 combines with J gene TRBJ2-7; TCRdb names TRBD1, which stays unverified in the absence of DNA. This CDR3 comprises 13 residues. From germline, CDR1 is DFQATT and CDR2 SNEGSKA (reference sequence). This chain's CDR3 is CSARVGRDYEQYF.

This chain's CDR3 is CASTRPWNQPQHF. The rearrangement uses TRBV23-1 and TRBJ1-5. TRBV23-1 is noted as an ORF with a role that remains uncertain. CDR3 length: 13 amino acids.

The genes are TRBV21-1 and TRBJ2-5; TCRdb returns TRBD1, unconfirmable since there is no DNA. TRBV21-1 corresponds to a pseudogene. The CDR3 loop spans 14 amino acids. The CDR3 here is CASSKWTGKVTQYF.

The chain joins TRBV20-1 to TRBJ2-7; as DNA is missing, the TRBD2 call by TCRdb cannot be tested. CDR1 and CDR2 from the germline V gene are DFQATT and SNEGSKA (reference sequence). The CDR3 spans 18 residues. The CDR3 loop reads CSARDVNLWDFVSYEQYF.

This chain connects TRBV20-1 to TRBJ2-7. The CDR3 runs to 13 residues. Germline values: CDR1 DFQATT, CDR2 SNEGSKA (reference sequence). The CDR3 here is CSASTRKDYEQYF.

The CDR3 reads CASSADSTGANVLTF. J is TRBJ2-6 and V is TRBV6-1. The germline gives CDR1 MNHNS, CDR2 SASEGT. The CDR3 covers 15 residues.

This rearrangement joins TRBV20-1 to TRBJ2-1; with no DNA, the TCRdb D assignment of TRBD2 cannot be verified. Germline loops: CDR1 DFQATT, CDR2 SNEGSKA (reference sequence). The CDR3 consists of 15 residues. CDR3 loop: CSARASGREYNEQFF.